Below are 11 T cell receptor beta chains sequenced from a single sample in a study of radiotherapy plus CTLA-4 blockade in lung cancer. Only in-frame clones appear in the TCRdb table, and some are missing; sequencing was by immunoSEQ multiplex PCR. The table has around 26,000 clones, 60% to 85% seen once. Sequences were derived from peripheral blood, sampled from a patient treated with radiotherapy plus ipilimumab. The receptors stem from a human donor with non-small cell lung cancer whose response to radiotherapy plus ipilimumab could not be evaluated.

The CDR3 sequence is CASSLVTSGTADTQYF. CDR3 in DNA: TGCGCCAGCAGCCTAGTGACTAGCGGGACGGCAGATACGCAGTATTTT. The J gene is TRBJ2-3, the V gene TRBV5-1; 11 nucleotides line up with TRBD2. The germline CDR1 and CDR2 sequences are SGHRS and YFSETQ. After removal of 4 bases from V and 4 bases from J, the junction contained 8 bases not matched to a gene. The CDR3 length is 16 residues.

The rearrangement links TRBV18 to TRBJ2-7; D might be TRBD2 (7 bases). The length of the CDR3 is 15 residues. The germline CDR1 and CDR2 sequences are KGHSH and LQKENI. Trimming removed 2 bases from V and 0 bases from J, with 11 bases in between. CDR3 nucleotide sequence: TGTGCCAGCTCACCAGGCGGGGGCAGCTCCTACGAGCAGTACTTC. Its protein product is CASSPGGGSSYEQYF.

The chain links TRBV7-9 to TRBJ1-1; D uncertain. The V gene lost 5 bases and the J gene lost 10 bases, with 14 bases spanning the gap. The CDR3 has 12 residues. CDR1 SEHNR and CDR2 FQNEAQ come from the germline V gene (reference sequence). The CDR3 bases are TGTGCCAGCAGCCTCGGGGTCAACGGAGCTTTCTTT. It specifies CASSLGVNGAFF.

This clone showed up just a few times. CDR3 sequence (DNA): TGCGCCAGCAGCTTGGTAGGTCAGGGTGTTTTGAATGAGCAGTTCTTC. Protein: CASSLVGQGVLNEQFF. This chain connects TRBV5-1 to TRBJ2-1; perhaps TRBD1 as D (5 bases). CDR3 length: 16 residues. V was trimmed by 0 bases and J by 7 bases, leaving 17 bases between them. Germline V lookup: CDR1 SGHRS, CDR2 YFSETQ.

The CDR3 DNA reads TGCGCCAGCAGCAAGGGGACAGGCGAGGAAAAACTGTTTTTT. Protein: CASSKGTGEEKLFF. The rearrangement joins TRBV5-1 to TRBJ1-4, with 8 nucleotides matching TRBD1. The CDR3 totals 14 residues. Unmatched junction bases numbered 7, after V lost 4 bases and J lost 8 bases. Germline-derived CDR1 and CDR2 are SGHRS and YFSETQ.

This clone was seen only a few times. The chain couples TRBV5-1 to TRBJ2-3; TRBD1 matches at 8 bases. V gave up 4 bases and J gave up 2 bases; unmatched junction bases: 6. CDR3 length: 15 residues. The V gene's germline CDR1 is SGHRS and CDR2 YFSETQ. The CDR3 bases are TGCGCCAGCAGCCGGGACAGGCCTCCCACAGATACGCAGTATTTT. Translated: CASSRDRPPTDTQYF. Looking up the rest from reference TRBV5-1 and TRBJ2-3 gives the full variable domain: KAGVTQTPRYLIKTRGQQVTLSCSPISGHRSVSWYQQTPGQGLQFLFEYFSETQRNKGNFPGRFSGRQFSNSRSEMNVSTLELGDSALYLCASSRDRPPTDTQYFGPGTRLTVL.

J is TRBJ1-4 and V is TRBV2, with TRBD1 matching 12 bases. The germline V gene has CDR1 SNHLY and CDR2 FYNNEI. The length of the CDR3 is 14 residues. V gave up 6 bases and J gave up 8 bases; unmatched junction bases: 4. CDR3 sequence (DNA): TGTGCCAGCAGGACCGGGACAGGGGGCGAAAAACTGTTTTTT. Protein product: CASRTGTGGEKLFF.

The gene calls are TRBV7-9 and TRBJ2-7; TRBD1 matches at 10 bases. V trimming: 5 bases; J trimming: 3 bases; junction bases outside the gene matches: 7. This CDR3 is built from 15 residues. Germline CDR1 reads SEHNR; CDR2 reads FQNEAQ (reference sequence). The CDR3 here is CASSAEGQGIYEQYF. For the CDR3, the DNA is TGTGCCAGCAGCGCAGAGGGACAGGGGATCTACGAGCAGTACTTC.

The chain recombines TRBV28 with TRBJ1-5; 7 nucleotides match TRBD1. V was clipped by 2 bases and J by 4 bases; unmatched bases: 2. This CDR3 spans 14 amino acids. Germline V lookup: CDR1 MDHEN, CDR2 SYDVKM. Here the CDR3 DNA reads TGTGCCAGCAGTTTAATACAGGGGAATCAGCCCCAGCATTTT. Encoded protein: CASSLIQGNQPQHF.

The chain carries TRBV6-6 and TRBJ2-2; tentative D call: TRBD1 (6 bases). V was pared by 7 bases and J by 1 base, with 16 bases between. Germline V gene sequence: CDR1 MNHNY, CDR2 SVGAGI (reference sequence). The CDR3 spans 16 residues. The CDR3 reads CASTQAGAGNTGELFF. Here the CDR3 DNA reads TGTGCCAGCACGCAGGCAGGGGCGGGGAACACCGGGGAGCTGTTTTTT.

The rearrangement joins TRBV9 to TRBJ2-1; a possible D gene is TRBD1 (5 bases). Trimming left V 1 base short and J 0 bases short, with 11 bases between. The length of the CDR3 is 16 residues. Germline CDR1 reads SGDLS; CDR2 reads YYNGEE. Written as DNA, the CDR3 is TGTGCCAGCAGCGTATTGGGGCGGTCCTCCTACAATGAGCAGTTCTTC. It specifies CASSVLGRSSYNEQFF.